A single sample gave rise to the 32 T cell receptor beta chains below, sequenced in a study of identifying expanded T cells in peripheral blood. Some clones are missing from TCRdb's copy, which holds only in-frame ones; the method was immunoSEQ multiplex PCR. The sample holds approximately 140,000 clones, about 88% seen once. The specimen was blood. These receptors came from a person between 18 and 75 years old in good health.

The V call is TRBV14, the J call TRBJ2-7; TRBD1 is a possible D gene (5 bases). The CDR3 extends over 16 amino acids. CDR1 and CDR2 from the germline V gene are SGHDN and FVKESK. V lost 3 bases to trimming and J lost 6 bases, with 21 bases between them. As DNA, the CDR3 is TGTGCCAGCAGCCAGAGTGCGGACATGGGGCTGGTCGAGCAGTACTTC. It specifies CASSQSADMGLVEQYF. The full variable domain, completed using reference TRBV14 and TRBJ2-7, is EAGVTQFPSHSVIEKGQTVTLRCDPISGHDNLYWYRRVMGKEIKFLLHFVKESKQDESGMPNNRFLAERTGGTYSTLKVQPAELEDSGVYFCASSQSADMGLVEQYFGPGTRLTVT.

CDR3 DNA sequence: TGTGCCAGCAGCCCCGCTATGGGGCAAGAGACCCAGTACTTC. It specifies CASSPAMGQETQYF. The rearrangement links TRBV6-1 to TRBJ2-5; D ambiguous. Germline V CDR1 and CDR2: MNHNS, SASEGT. The CDR3 covers 14 residues. Trimming removed 6 bases at V and 2 bases at J, with 13 bases between.

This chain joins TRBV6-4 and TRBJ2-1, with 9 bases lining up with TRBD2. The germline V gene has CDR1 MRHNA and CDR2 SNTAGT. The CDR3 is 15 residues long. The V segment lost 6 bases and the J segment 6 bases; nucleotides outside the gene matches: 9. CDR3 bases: TGTGCCAGCAGCTCCCGTGGCGGGGGGGCCAATGAGCAGTTCTTC. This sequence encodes CASSSRGGGANEQFF.

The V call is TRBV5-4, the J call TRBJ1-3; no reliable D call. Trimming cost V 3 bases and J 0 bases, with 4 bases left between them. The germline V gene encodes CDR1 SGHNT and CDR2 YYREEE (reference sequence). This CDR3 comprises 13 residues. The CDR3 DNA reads TGTGCCAGCAGCTCGGGCTCTGGAAACACCATATATTTT. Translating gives CASSSGSGNTIYF.

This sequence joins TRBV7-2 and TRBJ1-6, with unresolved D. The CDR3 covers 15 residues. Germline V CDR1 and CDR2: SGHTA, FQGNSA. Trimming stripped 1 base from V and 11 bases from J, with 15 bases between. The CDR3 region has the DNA TGTGCCAGCAGCTTAGTCCCTGGAAGAAGAACACCCCTCCACTTT. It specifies CASSLVPGRRTPLHF.

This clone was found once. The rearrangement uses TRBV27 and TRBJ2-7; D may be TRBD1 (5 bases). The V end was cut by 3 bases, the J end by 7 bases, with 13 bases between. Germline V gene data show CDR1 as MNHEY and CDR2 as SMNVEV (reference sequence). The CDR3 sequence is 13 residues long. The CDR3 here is CASSFREEWEQYF. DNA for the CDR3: TGTGCCAGCAGTTTCAGGGAAGAGTGGGAGCAGTACTTC.

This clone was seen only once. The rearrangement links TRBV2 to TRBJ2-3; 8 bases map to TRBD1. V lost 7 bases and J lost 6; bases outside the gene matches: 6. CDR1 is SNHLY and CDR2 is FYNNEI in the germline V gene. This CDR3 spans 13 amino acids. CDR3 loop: CASTRTGSDTQYF. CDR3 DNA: TGTGCCAGCACTAGGACAGGGTCGGATACGCAGTATTTT.

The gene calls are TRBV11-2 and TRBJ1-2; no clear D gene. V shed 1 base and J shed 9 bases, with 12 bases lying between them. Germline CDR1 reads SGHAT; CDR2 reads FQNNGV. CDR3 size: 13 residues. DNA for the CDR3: TGTGCCAGCAGCTTAGGTAGTCGGGAACGCTACACCTTC. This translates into CASSLGSRERYTF. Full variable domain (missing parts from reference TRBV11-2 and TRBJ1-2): EAGVAQSPRYKIIEKRQSVAFWCNPISGHATLYWYQQILGQGPKLLIQFQNNGVVDDSQLPKDRFSAERLKGVDSTLKIQPAKLEDSAVYLCASSLGSRERYTFGSGTRLTVV.

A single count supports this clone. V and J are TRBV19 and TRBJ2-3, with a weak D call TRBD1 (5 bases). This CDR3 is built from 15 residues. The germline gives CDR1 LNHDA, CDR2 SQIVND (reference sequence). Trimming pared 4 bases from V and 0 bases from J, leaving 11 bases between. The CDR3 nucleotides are TGTGCCAGTAGTAACAGGTCATGGAGCACAGATACGCAGTATTTT. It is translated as CASSNRSWSTDTQYF.

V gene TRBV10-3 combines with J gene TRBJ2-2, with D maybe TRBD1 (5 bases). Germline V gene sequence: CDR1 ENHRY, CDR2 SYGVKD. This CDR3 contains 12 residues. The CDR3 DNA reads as TGTGAGGGGCCCGAGTCGACCGGGGAGCTGTTTTTT. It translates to CEGPESTGELFF.

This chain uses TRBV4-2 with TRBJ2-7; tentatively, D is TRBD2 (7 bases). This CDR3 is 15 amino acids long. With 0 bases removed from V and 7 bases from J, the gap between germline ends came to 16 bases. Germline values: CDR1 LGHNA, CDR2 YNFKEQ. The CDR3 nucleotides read TGTGCCAGCAGCCAAGATCACCGGGGGGCGAGGGAGCAGTACTTC. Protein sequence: CASSQDHRGAREQYF.

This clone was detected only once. CDR3 sequence: CASSTRDLPNNEQFF. DNA of the CDR3: TGTGCCAGTAGTACAAGGGACTTACCGAACAATGAGCAGTTCTTC. The genes are TRBV19 and TRBJ2-1; D possibly corresponds to TRBD2 (6 bases). V was trimmed by 4 bases and J by 5 bases, leaving 15 bases between them. CDR1 LNHDA and CDR2 SQIVND come from the germline V gene (reference sequence). The CDR3 is 15 amino acids.

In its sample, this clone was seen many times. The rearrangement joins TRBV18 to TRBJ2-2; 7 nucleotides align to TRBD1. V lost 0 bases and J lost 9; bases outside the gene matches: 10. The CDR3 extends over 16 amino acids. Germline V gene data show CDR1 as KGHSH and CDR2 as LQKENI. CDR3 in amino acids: CASSPPSTGESRELFF. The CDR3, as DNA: TGTGCCAGCTCACCACCGAGTACAGGGGAATCCAGGGAGCTGTTTTTT.

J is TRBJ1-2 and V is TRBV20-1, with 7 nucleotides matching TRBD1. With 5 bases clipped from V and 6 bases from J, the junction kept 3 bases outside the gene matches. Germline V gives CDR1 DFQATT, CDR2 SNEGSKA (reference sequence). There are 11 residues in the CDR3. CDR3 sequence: CSAYRGHGYTF. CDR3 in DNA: TGCAGTGCTTATAGGGGGCATGGCTACACCTTC.

The CDR3 loop reads CASSGGMGQGDYSNQPQHF. The CDR3 DNA is TGTGCCAGCAGTGGAGGCATGGGACAGGGAGACTATAGCAATCAGCCCCAGCATTTT. The genes are TRBV6-1 and TRBJ1-5; TRBD1 aligns across 9 bases. The germline V gene encodes CDR1 MNHNS and CDR2 SASEGT. This CDR3 region has 19 residues. J lost 0 bases, V lost 4 bases, and 13 bases had no gene match.

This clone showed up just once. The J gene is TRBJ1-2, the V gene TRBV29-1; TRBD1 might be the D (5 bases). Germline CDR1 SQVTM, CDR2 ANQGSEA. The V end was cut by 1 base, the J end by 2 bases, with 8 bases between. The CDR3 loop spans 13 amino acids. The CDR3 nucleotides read TGCAGCGTTGAAGTCTACAGGAACTATGGCTACACCTTC. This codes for CSVEVYRNYGYTF.

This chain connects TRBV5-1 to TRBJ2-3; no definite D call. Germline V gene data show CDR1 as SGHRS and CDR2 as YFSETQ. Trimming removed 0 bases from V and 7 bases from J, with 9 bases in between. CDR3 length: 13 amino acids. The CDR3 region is CASSLATANTQYF. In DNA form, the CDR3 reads TGCGCCAGCAGCTTGGCCACAGCAAATACGCAGTATTTT.

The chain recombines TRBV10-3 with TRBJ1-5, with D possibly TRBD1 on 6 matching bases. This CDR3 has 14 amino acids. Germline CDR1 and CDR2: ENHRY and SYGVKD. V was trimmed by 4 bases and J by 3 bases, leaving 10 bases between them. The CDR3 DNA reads TGTGCCATCAGTGGTAGACAGGACAATCAGCCCCAGCATTTT. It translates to CAISGRQDNQPQHF.

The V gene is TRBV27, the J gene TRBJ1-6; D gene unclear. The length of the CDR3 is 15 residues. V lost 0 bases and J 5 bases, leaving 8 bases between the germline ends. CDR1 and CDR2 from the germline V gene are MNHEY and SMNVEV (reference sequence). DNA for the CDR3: TGTGCCAGCAGTTTATCCGAGCAAAATAATTCACCCCTCCACTTT. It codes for CASSLSEQNNSPLHF.

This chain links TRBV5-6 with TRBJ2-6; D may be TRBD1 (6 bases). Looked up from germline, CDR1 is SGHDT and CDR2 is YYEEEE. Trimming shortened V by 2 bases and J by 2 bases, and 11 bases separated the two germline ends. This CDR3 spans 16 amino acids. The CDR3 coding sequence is TGTGCCAGCAGCTTTCGATGGGACACTGGGGCCAACGTCCTGACTTTC. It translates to CASSFRWDTGANVLTF.

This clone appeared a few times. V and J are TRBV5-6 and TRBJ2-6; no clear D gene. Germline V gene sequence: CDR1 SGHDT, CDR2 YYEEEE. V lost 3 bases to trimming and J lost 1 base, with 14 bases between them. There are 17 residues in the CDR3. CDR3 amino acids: CASSSLMSMSGANVLTF. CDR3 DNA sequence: TGTGCCAGCAGCTCCCTAATGAGTATGTCTGGGGCCAACGTCCTGACTTTC.

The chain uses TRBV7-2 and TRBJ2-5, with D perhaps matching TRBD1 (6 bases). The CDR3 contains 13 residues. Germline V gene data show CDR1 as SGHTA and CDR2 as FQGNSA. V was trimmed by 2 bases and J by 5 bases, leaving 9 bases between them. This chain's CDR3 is CASSLSRGETQYF. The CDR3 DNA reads TGTGCCAGCAGCTTATCAAGGGGGGAGACCCAGTACTTC.

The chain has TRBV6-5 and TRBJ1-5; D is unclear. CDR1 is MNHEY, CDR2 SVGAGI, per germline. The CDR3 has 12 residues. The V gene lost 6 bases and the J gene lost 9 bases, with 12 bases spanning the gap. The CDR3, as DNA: TGTGCCAGCAGGCCCCCGGGCGGGCCCCAGCATTTT. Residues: CASRPPGGPQHF.

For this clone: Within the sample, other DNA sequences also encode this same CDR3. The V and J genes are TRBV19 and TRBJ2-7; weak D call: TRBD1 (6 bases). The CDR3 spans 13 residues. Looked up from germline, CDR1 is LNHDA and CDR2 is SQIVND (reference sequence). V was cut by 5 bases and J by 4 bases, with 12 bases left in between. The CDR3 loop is CASSLTGKYEQYF. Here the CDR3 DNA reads TGTGCCAGTAGTCTCACAGGGAAATACGAGCAGTACTTC.

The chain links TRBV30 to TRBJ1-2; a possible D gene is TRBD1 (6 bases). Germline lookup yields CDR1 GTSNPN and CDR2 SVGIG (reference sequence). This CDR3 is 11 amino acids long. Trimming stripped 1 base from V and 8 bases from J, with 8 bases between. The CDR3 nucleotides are TGTGCCTGGAGTGAGGGGGGCGGCTACACCTTC. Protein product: CAWSEGGGYTF.

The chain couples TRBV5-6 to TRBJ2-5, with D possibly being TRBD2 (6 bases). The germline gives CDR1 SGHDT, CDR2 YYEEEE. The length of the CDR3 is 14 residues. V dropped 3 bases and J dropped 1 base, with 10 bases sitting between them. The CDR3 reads CASSSSRGQETQYF. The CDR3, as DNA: TGTGCCAGCAGCTCGTCGCGGGGCCAAGAGACCCAGTACTTC. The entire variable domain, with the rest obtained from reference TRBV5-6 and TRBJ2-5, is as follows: DAGVTQSPTHLIKTRGQQVTLRCSPKSGHDTVSWYQQALGQGPQFIFQYYEEEERQRGNFPDRFSGHQFPNYSSELNVNALLLGDSALYLCASSSSRGQETQYFGPGTRLLVL.

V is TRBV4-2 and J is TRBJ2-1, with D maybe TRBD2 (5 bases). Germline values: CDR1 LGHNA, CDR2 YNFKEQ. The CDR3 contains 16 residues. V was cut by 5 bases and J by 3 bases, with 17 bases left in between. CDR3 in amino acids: CASSFPSGFGYNEQFF. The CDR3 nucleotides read TGTGCCAGCAGCTTTCCTTCGGGGTTTGGCTACAATGAGCAGTTCTTC.

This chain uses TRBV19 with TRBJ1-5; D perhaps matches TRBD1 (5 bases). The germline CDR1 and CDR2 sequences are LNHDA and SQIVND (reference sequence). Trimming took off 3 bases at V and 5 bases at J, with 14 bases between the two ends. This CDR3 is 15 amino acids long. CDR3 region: CASSIGQGGYQPQHF. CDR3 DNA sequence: TGTGCCAGTAGTATTGGGCAGGGTGGTTATCAGCCCCAGCATTTT.

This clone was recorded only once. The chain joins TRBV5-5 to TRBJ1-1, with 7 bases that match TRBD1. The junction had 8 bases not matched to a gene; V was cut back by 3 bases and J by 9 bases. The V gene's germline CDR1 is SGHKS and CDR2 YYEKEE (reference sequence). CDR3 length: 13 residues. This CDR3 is CASSSPDREKAFF. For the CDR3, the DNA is TGTGCCAGCAGCTCCCCAGACAGGGAGAAAGCTTTCTTT.

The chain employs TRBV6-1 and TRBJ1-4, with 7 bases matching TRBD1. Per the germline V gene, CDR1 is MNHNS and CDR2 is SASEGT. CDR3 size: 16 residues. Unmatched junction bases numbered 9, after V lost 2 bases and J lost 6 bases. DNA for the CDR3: TGTGCCAGCAGTGAATTTTGGCAGGGGGGTGATGAAAAACTGTTTTTT. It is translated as CASSEFWQGGDEKLFF.

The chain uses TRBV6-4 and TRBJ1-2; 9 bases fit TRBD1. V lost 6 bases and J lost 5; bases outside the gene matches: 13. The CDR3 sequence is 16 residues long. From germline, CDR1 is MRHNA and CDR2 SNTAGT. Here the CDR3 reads CASRNVTGGRQYGYTF. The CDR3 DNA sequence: TGTGCCAGCAGGAACGTTACAGGGGGCCGTCAGTATGGCTACACCTTC.

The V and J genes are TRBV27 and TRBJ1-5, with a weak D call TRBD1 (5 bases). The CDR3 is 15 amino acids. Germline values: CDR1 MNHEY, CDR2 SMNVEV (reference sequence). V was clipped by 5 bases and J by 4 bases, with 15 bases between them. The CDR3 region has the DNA TGTGCCAGCAGTATAAACCCCGGGGGTAATCAGCCCCAGCATTTT. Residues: CASSINPGGNQPQHF.